This TCR beta chain was identified during a study of blood T cell repertoires in COVID-19. The repertoire was sequenced with immunoSEQ multiplex PCR; TCRdb's copy has only in-frame clones and lacks some. Among about 300,000 clones listed, roughly 90% were seen once. Trimming at V came to 0 bases and at J to 7 bases, leaving 8 bases not matched to a gene. The length of the CDR3 is 17 residues. The TCR comes from a woman in her 30s with COVID-19, enrolled during active disease. The V and J genes are TRBV23-1 and TRBJ2-2, with 10 bases that match TRBD1. TRBV23-1 is flagged as an ORF with uncertain function. The sequenced sample was peripheral blood. The CDR3 DNA reads as TGCGCCAGCAGTCAATCCCCCATGACAGGGGGCAACGGGGAGCTGTTTTTT. Translation gives CASSQSPMTGGNGELFF.